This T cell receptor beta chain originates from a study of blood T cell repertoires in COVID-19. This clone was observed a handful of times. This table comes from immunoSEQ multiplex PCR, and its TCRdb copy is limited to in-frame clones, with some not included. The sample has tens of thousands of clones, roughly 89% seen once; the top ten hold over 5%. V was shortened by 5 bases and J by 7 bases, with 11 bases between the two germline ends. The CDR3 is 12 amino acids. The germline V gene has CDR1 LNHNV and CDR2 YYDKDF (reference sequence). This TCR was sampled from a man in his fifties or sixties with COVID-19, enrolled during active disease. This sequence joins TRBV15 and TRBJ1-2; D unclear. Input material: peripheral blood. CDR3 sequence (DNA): TGTGCCACCAGCGGCGGTTTTGGTGGCTACACCTTC. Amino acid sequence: CATSGGFGGYTF.